A selection of T cell receptor beta chains follows, all from one sample in a study of cytotoxic CD8 clonotypes in ibrutinib-treated CLL. Sequenced by immunoSEQ multiplex PCR; TCRdb stores in-frame clones only, minus some. Altogether tens of thousands of clones are present, nearly 50% being singletons, with the ten largest covering around 18%. Sequenced material: PBMCs, taken before ibrutinib treatment. The receptors were sampled from a human donor with chronic lymphocytic leukemia. Both conserved end residues are part of each CDR3. A D gene is named only where the DNA matches it firmly. Clone size, where shown, is once, few, many, or a class for clones that have expanded.

v_call: TRBV19; j_call: TRBJ1-2; d_call: NA; clone_size: NA; cdr3_aa: CASSPGDFYGYTF; cdr3_nt: TGTGCCAGTAGTCCCGGGGACTTCTATGGCTACACCTTC
v_call: TRBV6-5; j_call: TRBJ2-5; d_call: NA; clone_size: NA; cdr3_aa: CASSYSSETQYF; cdr3_nt: TGTGCCAGCAGTTACTCATCAGAGACCCAGTACTTC
v_call: TRBV15; j_call: TRBJ2-1; d_call: TRBD2; clone_size: NA; cdr3_aa: CATSRDGSGAYNEQFF; cdr3_nt: TGTGCCACCAGCAGAGATGGGAGCGGGGCTTACAATGAGCAGTTCTTC
v_call: TRBV2; j_call: TRBJ1-2; d_call: TRBD1; clone_size: NA; cdr3_aa: CASSESLTGNYGYTF; cdr3_nt: TGTGCCAGCAGTGAATCGTTGACAGGGAATTATGGCTACACCTTC
v_call: TRBV6-1; j_call: TRBJ1-2; d_call: NA; clone_size: NA; cdr3_aa: CASSAPVNVDYGYTF; cdr3_nt: TGTGCCAGCAGTGCTCCCGTGAATGTGGACTATGGCTACACCTTC
v_call: TRBV6-6; j_call: TRBJ2-7; d_call: NA; clone_size: NA; cdr3_aa: CASSWQGGSYEQYF; cdr3_nt: TGTGCCAGCAGTTGGCAGGGGGGCTCCTACGAGCAGTACTTC
v_call: TRBV7-9; j_call: TRBJ2-3; d_call: TRBD2; clone_size: NA; cdr3_aa: CASSLGASGNHQYF; cdr3_nt: TGTGCCAGCAGCTTAGGGGCTAGCGGGAACCATCAATATTTT
v_call: TRBV5-1; j_call: TRBJ2-7; d_call: NA; clone_size: NA; cdr3_aa: CASSLDSTPGPEQYF; cdr3_nt: TGCGCCAGCAGCTTGGACTCTACACCTGGACCCGAGCAGTACTTC
v_call: TRBV7-2; j_call: TRBJ2-5; d_call: TRBD1; clone_size: few; cdr3_aa: CASSTTGVETQYF; cdr3_nt: TGTGCCAGCAGCACTACAGGGGTCGAGACCCAGTACTTC
v_call: TRBV10-3; j_call: TRBJ2-7; d_call: NA; clone_size: NA; cdr3_aa: CATSTVSYEQYF; cdr3_nt: TGTGCCACCAGTACAGTCTCCTACGAGCAGTACTTC
v_call: TRBV27; j_call: TRBJ1-2; d_call: TRBD1; clone_size: NA; cdr3_aa: CASSRIPGQGAGGYTF; cdr3_nt: TGTGCCAGCAGCCGAATCCCGGGACAGGGGGCCGGTGGCTACACCTTC
v_call: TRBV28; j_call: TRBJ1-4; d_call: TRBD1; clone_size: NA; cdr3_aa: CASSFPTQGALSEKLFF; cdr3_nt: TGTGCCAGCAGTTTCCCCACCCAGGGGGCATTAAGTGAAAAACTGTTTTTT
v_call: TRBV5-6; j_call: TRBJ1-6; d_call: NA; clone_size: few; cdr3_aa: CASSLGGPWVDSPLHF; cdr3_nt: TGTGCCAGCAGCTTGGGTGGGCCCTGGGTAGATTCACCCCTCCACTTT
v_call: TRBV10-3; j_call: TRBJ1-4; d_call: TRBD1; clone_size: NA; cdr3_aa: CAISETGQGNEKLFF; cdr3_nt: TGTGCCATCAGTGAGACAGGACAGGGTAATGAAAAACTGTTTTTT
v_call: TRBV2; j_call: TRBJ1-4; d_call: TRBD1; clone_size: many; cdr3_aa: CASSEGATGGAFEKLFF; cdr3_nt: TGTGCCAGCAGTGAAGGAGCGACAGGGGGCGCTTTTGAAAAACTGTTTTTT
v_call: TRBV7-9; j_call: TRBJ2-7; d_call: NA; clone_size: NA; cdr3_aa: CASSLGAGTSYEQYF; cdr3_nt: TGTGCCAGCAGCTTAGGGGCAGGGACCTCCTACGAGCAGTACTTC
v_call: TRBV27; j_call: TRBJ1-2; d_call: NA; clone_size: NA; cdr3_aa: CASSPRTGLSGYTF; cdr3_nt: TGTGCCAGCAGTCCCCGAACAGGGCTGAGTGGCTACACCTTC
v_call: TRBV28; j_call: TRBJ1-2; d_call: NA; clone_size: few; cdr3_aa: CASSFGGYGYTF; cdr3_nt: TGTGCCAGCAGTTTCGGAGGGTATGGCTACACCTTC
v_call: TRBV6-6; j_call: TRBJ1-1; d_call: TRBD1; clone_size: NA; cdr3_aa: CASSWTGEPEAFF; cdr3_nt: TGTGCCAGCAGTTGGACAGGGGAACCTGAAGCTTTCTTT
v_call: TRBV6-6; j_call: TRBJ2-3; d_call: NA; clone_size: medium-sized; cdr3_aa: CASLRTSTDTQYF; cdr3_nt: TGTGCCAGCCTCAGAACTAGCACAGATACGCAGTATTTT
v_call: TRBV18; j_call: TRBJ1-1; d_call: TRBD1; clone_size: few; cdr3_aa: CASSPPAGQDTEAFF; cdr3_nt: TGTGCCAGCTCACCACCGGCAGGACAGGACACTGAAGCTTTCTTT
v_call: TRBV5-1; j_call: TRBJ1-2; d_call: NA; clone_size: medium-sized; cdr3_aa: CASSLSQGGYTF; cdr3_nt: TGCGCCAGCAGCTTGTCTCAGGGTGGCTACACCTTC
v_call: TRBV25-1; j_call: TRBJ2-7; d_call: NA; clone_size: NA; cdr3_aa: CASARSGSDEQYF; cdr3_nt: TGTGCCAGCGCCCGGAGTGGCAGCGACGAGCAGTACTTC
v_call: TRBV5-1; j_call: TRBJ2-7; d_call: TRBD2; clone_size: NA; cdr3_aa: CASSLAASGGYEQYF; cdr3_nt: TGCGCCAGCAGCTTGGCGGCTAGCGGGGGCTACGAGCAGTACTTC
v_call: TRBV19; j_call: TRBJ1-2; d_call: NA; clone_size: few; cdr3_aa: CASSYGNYGYTF; cdr3_nt: TGTGCCAGTAGTTACGGGAACTATGGCTACACCTTC
v_call: TRBV7-8; j_call: TRBJ1-4; d_call: NA; clone_size: NA; cdr3_aa: CASSPDRTGLRRNEKLFF; cdr3_nt: TGTGCCAGCAGCCCGGATCGAACAGGGCTAAGGAGAAATGAAAAACTGTTTTTT
v_call: TRBV29-1; j_call: TRBJ1-2; d_call: TRBD1; clone_size: NA; cdr3_aa: CSVEQQGFHGYTF; cdr3_nt: TGCAGCGTTGAACAACAGGGGTTTCATGGCTACACCTTC
v_call: TRBV5-6; j_call: TRBJ2-3; d_call: NA; clone_size: NA; cdr3_aa: CASSFYRADTQYF; cdr3_nt: TGTGCCAGCAGCTTTTACAGGGCAGATACGCAGTATTTT
v_call: TRBV5-8; j_call: TRBJ1-2; d_call: NA; clone_size: NA; cdr3_aa: CASSLTQVRGYTF; cdr3_nt: TGTGCCAGCAGCTTGACGCAGGTCCGGGGCTACACCTTC
v_call: TRBV29-1; j_call: TRBJ1-1; d_call: NA; clone_size: NA; cdr3_aa: CSVVQNTEAFF; cdr3_nt: TGCAGCGTTGTCCAGAACACTGAAGCTTTCTTT
v_call: TRBV21-1; j_call: TRBJ2-2; d_call: NA; clone_size: NA; cdr3_aa: CASSNCSATGELFF; cdr3_nt: TGTGCCAGCAGCAATTGTAGTGCCACCGGGGAGCTGTTTTTT
v_call: TRBV7-8; j_call: TRBJ1-2; d_call: TRBD1; clone_size: medium-sized; cdr3_aa: CASSLATGTYGYTF; cdr3_nt: TGTGCCAGCAGCTTAGCGACAGGGACTTATGGCTACACCTTC
v_call: TRBV11-1; j_call: TRBJ2-2; d_call: NA; clone_size: NA; cdr3_aa: CASSLAGGFTGELFF; cdr3_nt: TGTGCCAGCAGCTTAGCAGGAGGATTCACCGGGGAGCTGTTTTTT
v_call: TRBV5-6; j_call: TRBJ2-7; d_call: TRBD1; clone_size: NA; cdr3_aa: CASSWGTGSLEQYF; cdr3_nt: TGTGCCAGCAGCTGGGGGACAGGGTCCTTGGAGCAGTACTTC
v_call: TRBV4-1; j_call: TRBJ1-2; d_call: TRBD1; clone_size: NA; cdr3_aa: CASSLEGANYGYTF; cdr3_nt: TGCGCCAGCAGCTTGGAGGGGGCGAACTATGGCTACACCTTC
v_call: TRBV5-6; j_call: TRBJ1-4; d_call: NA; clone_size: NA; cdr3_aa: CASSLAGREKLFF; cdr3_nt: TGTGCCAGCAGCTTGGCGGGGAGGGAAAAACTGTTTTTT
v_call: TRBV6-1; j_call: TRBJ2-7; d_call: NA; clone_size: NA; cdr3_aa: CASSEPGREQYF; cdr3_nt: TGTGCCAGCAGTGAACCAGGGAGGGAGCAGTACTTC
v_call: TRBV6-5; j_call: TRBJ2-3; d_call: NA; clone_size: few; cdr3_aa: CASSSSRVIEEYTQYF; cdr3_nt: TGTGCCAGCAGTTCGAGCAGGGTGATCGAAGAGTATACGCAGTATTTT
v_call: TRBV19; j_call: TRBJ1-1; d_call: NA; clone_size: few; cdr3_aa: CASSSDRTGTEAFF; cdr3_nt: TGTGCCAGTAGTTCTGACAGGACTGGCACTGAAGCTTTCTTT
v_call: TRBV28; j_call: TRBJ1-2; d_call: NA; clone_size: NA; cdr3_aa: CASSLRGVIYGYTF; cdr3_nt: TGTGCCAGCAGTTTAAGGGGGGTCATCTATGGCTACACCTTC
v_call: TRBV5-4; j_call: TRBJ2-2; d_call: NA; clone_size: few; cdr3_aa: CASSLDLNTGELFF; cdr3_nt: TGTGCCAGCAGCTTGGATTTGAACACCGGGGAGCTGTTTTTT
v_call: TRBV30; j_call: TRBJ1-1; d_call: NA; clone_size: NA; cdr3_aa: CAWAKGGAEAFF; cdr3_nt: TGTGCCTGGGCCAAAGGGGGGGCTGAAGCTTTCTTT
v_call: TRBV7-2; j_call: TRBJ1-2; d_call: TRBD1; clone_size: few; cdr3_aa: CASSQGGQNLPTGYTF; cdr3_nt: TGTGCCAGCAGCCAAGGGGGCCAAAACCTACCTACTGGCTACACCTTC
v_call: TRBV7-3; j_call: TRBJ2-1; d_call: TRBD2; clone_size: NA; cdr3_aa: CASSYPGTSGENEQFF; cdr3_nt: TGTGCCAGCAGCTATCCGGGGACTAGCGGGGAAAATGAGCAGTTCTTC
v_call: TRBV28; j_call: TRBJ1-5; d_call: TRBD1; clone_size: few; cdr3_aa: CASNSPGQRNQPQHF; cdr3_nt: TGTGCCAGCAACTCCCCGGGACAGAGAAATCAGCCCCAGCATTTT
v_call: TRBV11-3; j_call: TRBJ1-1; d_call: NA; clone_size: once; cdr3_aa: CASSLDGNSNTEAFF; cdr3_nt: TGTGCCAGCAGCTTAGATGGGAACTCGAACACTGAAGCTTTCTTT
v_call: TRBV10-3; j_call: TRBJ1-1; d_call: NA; clone_size: NA; cdr3_aa: CASQSAKNTEAFF; cdr3_nt: TGTGCCTCTCAATCGGCCAAGAACACTGAAGCTTTCTTT
v_call: TRBV6-1; j_call: TRBJ1-1; d_call: NA; clone_size: NA; cdr3_aa: CASSERDTPEAFF; cdr3_nt: TGTGCCAGCAGTGAAAGGGACACCCCTGAAGCTTTCTTT
v_call: TRBV14; j_call: TRBJ1-2; d_call: NA; clone_size: NA; cdr3_aa: CASSQELSGAQAGYTF; cdr3_nt: TGTGCCAGCAGCCAAGAACTCTCAGGGGCGCAGGCTGGCTACACCTTC
v_call: TRBV2; j_call: TRBJ2-7; d_call: TRBD2; clone_size: NA; cdr3_aa: CASSEAGTTSYEQYF; cdr3_nt: TGTGCCAGCAGTGAAGCCGGGACTACTTCCTACGAGCAGTACTTC
v_call: TRBV5-1; j_call: TRBJ2-3; d_call: NA; clone_size: many; cdr3_aa: CASSLDSADTQYF; cdr3_nt: TGCGCCAGCAGCTTGGATAGCGCAGATACGCAGTATTTT
v_call: TRBV15; j_call: TRBJ1-2; d_call: NA; clone_size: NA; cdr3_aa: CATSRTQSPYNYGYTF; cdr3_nt: TGTGCCACCAGCAGGACACAGTCTCCCTACAACTATGGCTACACCTTC
v_call: TRBV10-2; j_call: TRBJ2-3; d_call: NA; clone_size: NA; cdr3_aa: CASMGRGNTDTQYF; cdr3_nt: TGCGCCAGCATGGGTAGGGGCAACACAGATACGCAGTATTTT
v_call: TRBV6-5; j_call: TRBJ1-5; d_call: NA; clone_size: few; cdr3_aa: CASSRAQGQPQHF; cdr3_nt: TGTGCCAGCAGCCGGGCCCAGGGCCAGCCCCAGCATTTT
v_call: TRBV11-3; j_call: TRBJ2-1; d_call: TRBD1; clone_size: many; cdr3_aa: CASSSRDRGSYNEQFF; cdr3_nt: TGTGCCAGCAGCTCGCGGGACAGGGGGTCCTACAATGAGCAGTTCTTC